Here is one T cell receptor beta chain with its context. Its antigen is still unknown. This specimen belongs to a study of T cells in Graves' hyperthyroidism and ophthalmopathy. Study outcomes and limitations: Researchers found most expanded thyroid clonotypes above 0.001 in blood as well. The model predicted ophthalmopathy a median around six months before onset.

Patients having uncontrolled infection, another autoimmune disease, pregnancy or lactation were not included. Together with thyroid ultrasound, orbital computed tomography, serum thyroxine and TRAb, clinical symptoms were used for diagnoses. This CDR3 has 14 residues. V lost 7 bases, J lost 6 bases, and 4 bases stayed unmatched. Germline loops: CDR1 SGHRS, CDR2 YFSETQ. It was RNA transcripts that yielded the amplified TCR beta CDR3 regions. Initially, a first-round RT-PCR of the TCR CDR3 employed the HTBI primer set. TCRdb used MiXCR to reprocess the multiplex PCR reads, holding one entry per CDR3 protein. There are some 510,000 distinct CDR3 sequences in the sample; more than 45% occur only once, and 8% to 8.5% lies in the top ten.

This TCR derives from a woman aged 18 to 35 with Graves' hyperthyroidism. The rearrangement joins TRBV5-1 to TRBJ1-6; 10 bases are shared with TRBD1. The sample taken for sequencing was peripheral blood or thyroid tissue (not recorded which). The CDR3 DNA reads TGCGCCAGCGCTCGGGACAGGGGTAATTCACCCCTCCACTTT. Its protein is CASARDRGNSPLHF.